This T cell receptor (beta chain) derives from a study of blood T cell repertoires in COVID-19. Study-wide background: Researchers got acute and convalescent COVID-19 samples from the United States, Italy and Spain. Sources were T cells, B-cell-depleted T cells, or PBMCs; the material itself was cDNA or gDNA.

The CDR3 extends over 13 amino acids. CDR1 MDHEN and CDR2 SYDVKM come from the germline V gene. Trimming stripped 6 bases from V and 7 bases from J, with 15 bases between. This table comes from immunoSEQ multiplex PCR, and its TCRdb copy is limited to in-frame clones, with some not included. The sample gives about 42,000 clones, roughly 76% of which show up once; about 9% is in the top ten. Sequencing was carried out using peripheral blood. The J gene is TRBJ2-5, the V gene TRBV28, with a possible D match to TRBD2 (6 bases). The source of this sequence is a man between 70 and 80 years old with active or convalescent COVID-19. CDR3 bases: TGTGCCAGCAGCCTCCCGACTAGGCGGACCCAGTACTTC. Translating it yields CASSLPTRRTQYF.